This passage covers 4 T cell receptor beta chains from one sample sequenced in a study of blood T cells in healthy people across ages (dated by TCRdb to the mid-2010s). Receptor amplification or capture employed 5' RACE. Sequencing used an Illumina HiSeq 2500. A second roughly 6 to 11 cycle PCR used a sample-barcoded 5' primer and a J-beta primer mix. The public reads were reanalyzed by TCRdb: fastp trimming at Q25, MiXCR alignment, in-frame beta chains only. Every entry covers one CDR3 protein and lists the most common genes and DNA from its rows. Across this sample there are under 2 million distinct CDR3 sequences, with roughly 30% seen only once. The ten largest account for about 11% of the sample. The sample consisted of blood. These receptor sequences come from a woman under 40 in good health.

With regard to this clonotype: It may be a read error: a sequence one base away is much more abundant. The chain links TRBV7-9 to TRBJ1-2, with 7 bases lining up with TRBD1. The V gene's germline CDR1 is SEHNR and CDR2 FQNEAQ (reference sequence). This CDR3 spans 13 amino acids. In nucleotides, the CDR3 is TGTGCCAACAGCCTCTTTGGGACAGAAGATTACACCTTC. Its protein product is CANSLFGTEDYTF.

In its sample, this clonotype was seen a few times. The genes are TRBV4-2 and TRBJ2-3; 9 bases are a match to TRBD2. The CDR3 consists of 16 residues. V shed 0 bases, J shed 6 bases, and the junction held 7 bases outside the gene matches. Germline CDR1 is LGHNA and CDR2 is YNFKEQ. In nucleotides, the CDR3 is TGTGCCAGCAGCCAAGATGGCGGGAGGGCCCGTGATACGCAGTATTTT. It specifies CASSQDGGRARDTQYF.

The chain carries TRBV30 and TRBJ1-1; D remains ambiguous. V gave up 1 base and J gave up 6 bases, with 12 bases separating them. CDR3 length equals 13 residues. Germline CDR1 GTSNPN, CDR2 SVGIG (reference sequence). The CDR3 here is CAWSDSTTAEAFF. The DNA for the CDR3 is TGTGCCTGGAGTGACAGTACTACCGCTGAAGCTTTCTTT.

This clonotype was observed a few times. The J gene is TRBJ2-7, the V gene TRBV12-3 or TRBV12-4; D not certain. V was trimmed by 6 bases and J by 7 bases, leaving 13 bases between them. The CDR3 runs 12 residues. Here the CDR3 DNA reads TGTGCCAGCAGACCGACGGCTGGAGAGCAGTACTTC. It encodes CASRPTAGEQYF.